This entry describes one T cell receptor (beta chain). TCRdb's table, derived via immunoSEQ multiplex PCR, lists solely in-frame clones and lacks some. Among around 450,000 clones listed, nearly 90% were seen once. Germline CDR1 MGHRA, CDR2 YSYEKL. V lost 4 bases and J 0 bases, leaving 25 bases between the germline ends. CDR3 size: 20 residues. The data are from a study of Ad26.COV2.S vaccination and SARS-CoV-2 variants. Study information: It was the COV1001 Ad26.COV2.S trial arm that included the donor. By the intramuscular route, Ad26.COV2.S was given once, or twice 56 days apart.

Indicated treatment: around 19 received Ad26.COV2.S at low or high dose, single or two shots; about 5 received placebo; per-sample allocation not given. Day 63 after the first vaccine or placebo injection was the time point for sampling. The clonotype comes from a person aged 18-65 years who received the Ad26.COV2.S COVID-19 vaccine or a placebo. The V and J genes are TRBV4-1 and TRBJ2-1; D is unclear. The sequencing here drew on peripheral blood, taken in a trial of Ad26.COV2.S vaccine versus placebo. The CDR3 nucleotides read TGCGCCAGCAGCCCCCTCGATAGGGCCGGAGCGCTAAGCTCCTACAATGAGCAGTTCTTC. Translating gives CASSPLDRAGALSSYNEQFF.